The 12 T cell receptor beta chains below were found in one sample sequenced in a study of OX40 agonist ivuxolimab in advanced cancers. The protocol was immunoSEQ multiplex PCR, while the TCRdb copy is restricted to in-frame clones and leaves out a portion. The sample comprises roughly 91,000 clones, roughly 95% of which are singletons, and roughly 2.1% rests with the top ten. Sequenced here: CD4+ or CD8+ T cells sorted from blood, sampled in a trial of the OX40 agonist ivuxolimab. The receptors were sampled from an adult with an advanced solid tumor such as melanoma, head and neck, liver or kidney cancer.

This clone was seen a single time. The gene calls are TRBV7-2 and TRBJ2-3, with 11 bases that match TRBD2. Germline CDR1 is SGHTA and CDR2 is FQGNSA. The length of the CDR3 is 15 residues. V lost 5 bases, J lost 5 bases, and 6 bases stayed unmatched. This CDR3 reads CASSPLAGGRDTQYF. For the CDR3, the DNA is TGTGCCAGCAGCCCCTTAGCGGGAGGGCGAGATACGCAGTATTTT.

The chain carries TRBV28 and TRBJ1-5, with unresolved D. The CDR3 is 17 amino acids. The V end lost 4 bases, the J end lost 2 bases, and 18 bases lay between the germline ends. Germline CDR1 reads MDHEN; CDR2 reads SYDVKM. The DNA for the CDR3 is TGTGCCAGCAGTTACGGGCAGGATGGATTCGGCAATCAGCCCCAGCATTTT. It yields the protein CASSYGQDGFGNQPQHF. Combining the CDR3 with reference TRBV28 and TRBJ1-5 gives the whole variable domain DVKVTQSSRYLVKRTGEKVFLECVQDMDHENMFWYRQDPGLGLRLIYFSYDVKMKEKGDIPEGYSVSREKKERFSLILESASTNQTSMYLCASSYGQDGFGNQPQHFGDGTRLSIL.

This chain links TRBV6-5 with TRBJ1-5, with D possibly matching TRBD1 (6 bases). Germline assignment: CDR1 MNHEY and CDR2 SVGAGI. V was pared by 5 bases and J by 7 bases, with 12 bases between. This CDR3 has 13 residues. CDR3 amino acids: CASSQGRGQPQHF. Here the CDR3 DNA reads TGTGCCAGCAGTCAGGGGCGAGGACAGCCCCAGCATTTT.

This sequence joins TRBV7-3 and TRBJ1-5, with D maybe TRBD1 (5 bases). Trimming cost V 2 bases and J 6 bases, with 14 bases left between them. The germline gives CDR1 SGHTA, CDR2 FQGTGA. CDR3 length equals 15 residues. CDR3 sequence: CASSLDGTRGQPQHF. As DNA, the CDR3 is TGTGCCAGCAGCTTAGATGGGACTAGAGGTCAGCCCCAGCATTTT. The entire variable domain, with the rest obtained from reference TRBV7-3 and TRBJ1-5, is as follows: GAGVSQTPSNKVTEKGKYVELRCDPISGHTALYWYRQSLGQGPEFLIYFQGTGAADDSGLPNDRFFAVRPEGSVSTLKIQRTERGDSAVYLCASSLDGTRGQPQHFGDGTRLSIL.

The rearrangement links TRBV28 to TRBJ2-3, with 9 nucleotides matching TRBD1. Germline trimming cut 5 bases from V and 3 bases from J; bases unmatched to any gene: 6. The CDR3 sequence is 15 residues long. CDR1 is MDHEN and CDR2 is SYDVKM in the germline V gene. In DNA, the CDR3 is TGTGCCAGCAGTCACAGGGGGCGCGTGACAGATACGCAGTATTTT. Its protein is CASSHRGRVTDTQYF.

The rearrangement uses TRBV14 and TRBJ2-4; D is unresolved. Trimming shortened V by 1 base and J by 15 bases, and 13 bases separated the two germline ends. The CDR3 extends over 12 amino acids. Per germline, CDR1 SGHDN and CDR2 FVKESK. The CDR3 sequence: CASSQVGESPYF. The CDR3 region has the DNA TGTGCCAGCAGCCAAGTGGGTGAAAGTCCGTACTTC. The full variable domain, rest sourced from reference TRBV14 and TRBJ2-4, is EAGVTQFPSHSVIEKGQTVTLRCDPISGHDNLYWYRRVMGKEIKFLLHFVKESKQDESGMPNNRFLAERTGGTYSTLKVQPAELEDSGVYFCASSQVGESPYFGAGTRLSVL.

This chain joins TRBV4-1 and TRBJ1-3; D is unclear. This CDR3 contains 15 residues. Trimming stripped 4 bases from V and 4 bases from J, with 14 bases between. Germline V CDR1 and CDR2: MGHRA, YSYEKL. The CDR3 sequence: CASSPLNSAGNTIYF. The CDR3 DNA reads TGCGCCAGCAGCCCGTTAAACAGTGCCGGAAACACCATATATTTT.

This chain connects TRBV27 to TRBJ1-1, with a possible D match to TRBD1 (5 bases). With 4 bases removed from V and 1 base from J, the gap between germline ends came to 22 bases. The CDR3 extends over 18 amino acids. Germline assignment: CDR1 MNHEY and CDR2 SMNVEV (reference sequence). The CDR3 DNA is TGTGCCAGCAGTTCCACTCCCGGGACCCTCCGAAGGAACACTGAAGCTTTCTTT. Translating it yields CASSSTPGTLRRNTEAFF.

The V and J genes are TRBV11-3 and TRBJ1-1, with 8 nucleotides matching TRBD1. The CDR3 extends over 15 amino acids. The junction had 1 base not matched to a gene; V was cut back by 1 base and J by 0 bases. Per germline, CDR1 SGHNT and CDR2 YENEEA. The CDR3 protein is CASSLGTGMNTEAFF. The CDR3 bases are TGTGCCAGCAGCTTAGGGACAGGGATGAACACTGAAGCTTTCTTT.

The chain joins TRBV27 to TRBJ2-2; D ambiguous. V was trimmed by 2 bases and J by 4 bases, leaving 17 bases between them. Germline V gene data show CDR1 as MNHEY and CDR2 as SMNVEV (reference sequence). The CDR3 is 17 amino acids. The CDR3 loop is CASSLDVGYELTGELFF. The CDR3 nucleotides read TGTGCCAGCAGTTTAGATGTGGGGTACGAGCTCACCGGGGAGCTGTTTTTT.

The chain recombines TRBV19 with TRBJ2-7; D may be TRBD1 (5 bases). The CDR3 covers 14 residues. Trimming left V 3 bases short and J 4 bases short, with 13 bases between. Looked up from germline, CDR1 is LNHDA and CDR2 is SQIVND (reference sequence). The CDR3 region is CASSIMARDYEQYF. The CDR3 DNA is TGTGCCAGTAGTATCATGGCCAGGGATTACGAGCAGTACTTC.

This clone occurred once. V is TRBV7-8 and J is TRBJ2-2; D call uncertain. The V end lost 4 bases, the J end lost 1 base, and 10 bases lay between the germline ends. The length of the CDR3 is 15 residues. CDR1 and CDR2 from the germline V gene are SGHVS and FQNEAQ. CDR3 DNA sequence: TGTGCCAGCAGCTCCCGTCCCGAGAACACCGGGGAGCTGTTTTTT. Translating gives CASSSRPENTGELFF. The variable domain in full, with the rest retrieved from reference TRBV7-8 and TRBJ2-2, is GAGVSQSPRYKVAKRGQDVALRCDPISGHVSLFWYQQALGQGPEFLTYFQNEAQLDKSGLPSDRFFAERPEGSVSTLKIQRTQQEDSAVYLCASSSRPENTGELFFGEGSRLTVL.